This TCR beta chain was identified during a study of cytomegalovirus exposure and HLA in healthy donors. The CDR3 spans 16 residues. Trimming shortened V by 4 bases and J by 5 bases, and 20 bases separated the two germline ends. The germline V gene encodes CDR1 LGHNT and CDR2 FRNRAP. Use of 60 Vbeta and 13 Jbeta primers characterized the PCR. Generated by immunoSEQ multiplex PCR, the TCRdb table keeps only in-frame clones and is missing some. The sample includes about 230,000 clones, 77% of them seen just once. Comment on this clone: No antigen is known for it.

Study results and limitations: After further analysis at a later stage, 16,951 TCR beta sequences were associated with HLA alleles at 0.05 false discovery rate.

The sequence was collected from a woman aged 60-70 years in good health and CMV-seropositive. Source material: PBMCs. This chain uses TRBV12-5 with TRBJ2-5, with a weak D call TRBD2 (6 bases). The chain's CDR3 is CASGYSRPGVRETQYF. The CDR3 DNA reads TGTGCTAGTGGTTATTCGCGCCCGGGAGTACGGGAGACCCAGTACTTC.